Following are 20 T cell receptor beta chains from one sample sequenced in a study of neurological immune-mediated disorders (dated by TCRdb to about 2019). The library relied on 5' RACE. These reads were obtained on an Illumina HiSeq 2500. TCRdb passed the public sequencing reads through fastp at Q25 and MiXCR, retaining productive beta sequences. Entries that share a CDR3 protein sequence are merged under the most common genes and DNA. The sample table holds tens of thousands of distinct CDR3 sequences, of which roughly 14% were seen once. The top ten constitute over 20% of the sample. Sequencing was done on a sample of PBMCs. The receptor set was obtained from a woman aged 50 to 60 with HTLV-1-associated myelopathy (HAM/TSP).

This clonotype was observed at least ten times. The V call is TRBV20-1, the J call TRBJ2-5, with D possibly called TRBD1 or TRBD2 (5 bases each). V lost 2 bases and J lost 0, with 10 bases in between. The CDR3 covers 14 residues. Germline V gene lookup returns CDR1 DFQATT and CDR2 SNEGSKA (reference sequence). CDR3: CSARLGAYQETQYF. The CDR3 nucleotides are TGCAGTGCTAGACTCGGGGCTTACCAAGAGACCCAGTACTTC.

This clonotype was seen a few times. The V call is TRBV7-6, the J call TRBJ1-1, with 7 bases identical to TRBD1. V lost 1 base, J lost 5 bases, and 7 bases stayed unmatched. The germline CDR1 and CDR2 sequences are SGHVS and FNYEAQ. The CDR3 totals 15 residues. CDR3 nucleotides: TGTGCCAGCAGCTTAGTTGAGGGGGCCGGTACTGAAGCTTTCTTT. Protein sequence: CASSLVEGAGTEAFF.

The rearrangement joins TRBV6-4 to TRBJ2-1, with TRBD1 matching 7 bases. Germline values: CDR1 MRHNA, CDR2 SNTAGT. V lost 5 bases, J lost 5 bases, and 9 bases stayed unmatched. This CDR3 has 15 amino acids. CDR3 protein: CASSRSPGQNNEQFF. CDR3 nucleotides: TGTGCCAGCAGTCGGAGCCCGGGACAGAACAATGAGCAGTTCTTC.

In this sample, this clonotype turned up many times. The J gene is TRBJ2-1, the V gene TRBV14; D remains ambiguous. In germline, CDR1 is SGHDN, CDR2 FVKESK. Trimming cost V 2 bases and J 10 bases, with 6 bases left between them. This CDR3 has 11 amino acids. CDR3 protein: CASSQRIEQFF. The CDR3 DNA reads as TGTGCCAGCAGCCAACGGATAGAGCAGTTCTTC.

There are many counts of this clonotype. V usage is TRBV10-3 and J usage is TRBJ2-3; 9 bases are a match to TRBD2. J lost 2 bases, V lost 7 bases, and 13 bases had no gene match. Germline lookup yields CDR1 ENHRY and CDR2 SYGVKD. CDR3 length: 17 amino acids. CDR3 region: CAITAGGLAGITDTQYF. Here the CDR3 DNA reads TGTGCCATCACCGCGGGGGGGCTAGCGGGAATCACAGATACGCAGTATTTT.

In regard to this clonotype: One base away lies a much larger clone, so this may be a sequencing read error. V is TRBV28 and J is TRBJ1-2; 8 positions match TRBD1. The trim removed 1 base at V and 7 bases at J, leaving 11 bases unmatched. Germline V gives CDR1 MDHEN, CDR2 SYDVKM. This CDR3 comprises 16 residues. The DNA of the CDR3 is TGTGCCAGCAGTTTATCAGCGCAGGGGGCTTCAGGTGGCTACACCTTC. Protein sequence: CASSLSAQGASGGYTF.

Many counts were recorded for this clonotype. The germline gene is not matched at one end of the junction; a read error may be the cause. The DNA for the CDR3 is TGTGCCAGCAGCGTAGCCTCCGGGACAGGGGCCGAAAAACTGTTTTTT. This encodes CASSVASGTGAEKLFF. This chain joins TRBV7-2 and TRBJ1-4, with 10 bases identical to TRBD1. The CDR3 contains 16 residues. In germline, CDR1 is SGHTA, CDR2 FQGNSA. Looking up the rest from reference TRBV7-2 and TRBJ1-4 gives the full variable domain: GAGVSQSPSNKVTEKGKDVELRCDPISGHTALYWYRQSLGQGLEFLIYFQGNSAPDKSGLPSDRFSAERTGGSVSTLTIQRTQQEDSAVYLCASSVASGTGAEKLFFGSGTQLSVL.

At least ten counts were recorded for this clonotype. The chain carries TRBV7-2 and TRBJ2-1; D is possibly TRBD2 (6 bases). Germline V lookup: CDR1 SGHTA, CDR2 FQGNSA. The V end lost 1 base, the J end lost 4 bases, and 14 bases lay between the germline ends. The CDR3 is 16 residues long. The CDR3 loop reads CASSLVGLASYNEQFF. The CDR3 nucleotides are TGTGCCAGCAGCTTAGTAGGGCTAGCGAGTTACAATGAGCAGTTCTTC.

The chain carries TRBV11-3 and TRBJ1-2; 8 positions match TRBD1. Germline V lookup: CDR1 SGHNT, CDR2 YENEEA. This CDR3 is built from 20 residues. With 0 bases clipped from V and 1 base from J, the junction kept 16 bases outside the gene matches. The CDR3 is CASSLEAKGTGGLINYGYTF. The CDR3 DNA follows: TGTGCCAGCAGCTTAGAGGCCAAGGGGACAGGAGGGTTAATTAACTATGGCTACACCTTC.

At least ten counts were recorded for this clonotype. The chain couples TRBV5-5 to TRBJ1-4, with TRBD1 identical over 8 bases. CDR1 and CDR2 from the germline V gene are SGHKS and YYEKEE (reference sequence). V lost 3 bases, J lost 2 bases, and 3 bases stayed unmatched. This CDR3 has 15 amino acids. In nucleotides, the CDR3 is TGTGCCAGCAGCTCTCGGACAGGGACTAATGAAAAACTGTTTTTT. This codes for CASSSRTGTNEKLFF.

This clonotype was found many times. The chain couples TRBV20-1 to TRBJ2-1, with D perhaps TRBD1 (5 bases). The germline V gene has CDR1 DFQATT and CDR2 SNEGSKA (reference sequence). This CDR3 has 16 amino acids. V lost 5 bases and J 5 bases, leaving 22 bases between the germline ends. CDR3 region: CSAPPSAPGSNNEQFF. CDR3 in DNA: TGCAGTGCTCCCCCCTCAGCCCCAGGGTCTAACAATGAGCAGTTCTTC.

The sample holds many counts of this clonotype. V usage is TRBV5-4 and J usage is TRBJ2-6; D is perhaps TRBD1 or TRBD2 (5 bases each). Trimming took 3 bases from V and 3 from J, leaving 28 bases between them. Per the germline V gene, CDR1 is SGHNT and CDR2 is YYREEE (reference sequence). CDR3 size: 21 residues. The CDR3 sequence: CASSSGIRDAGRGYGANVLTF. CDR3 DNA sequence: TGTGCCAGCAGCTCTGGCATCCGGGACGCGGGCCGTGGTTATGGGGCCAACGTCCTGACTTTC.

This clonotype was counted many times. CDR3 nucleotide sequence: TGTGCCAGCACCGGTGTCCGGGGACTAGCGGGGGGCAACTCCTACAATGAGCAGTTCTTC. The encoded protein is CASTGVRGLAGGNSYNEQFF. The chain is built from TRBV7-2 and TRBJ2-1; 15 nucleotides align to TRBD2. Germline trimming cut 7 bases from V and 0 bases from J; bases unmatched to any gene: 13. This CDR3 is built from 20 residues. The germline gives CDR1 SGHTA, CDR2 FQGNSA.

In this sample, this clonotype turned up many times. The chain recombines TRBV5-5 with TRBJ2-3; 8 bases align to TRBD1. Looked up from germline, CDR1 is SGHKS and CDR2 is YYEKEE (reference sequence). The CDR3 runs 15 residues. J lost 9 bases, V lost 0 bases, and 9 bases had no gene match. The CDR3 loop is CASSLVGRGQGTQYF. CDR3 sequence (DNA): TGTGCCAGCAGCTTGGTGGGCAGGGGGCAAGGGACGCAGTATTTT.

This clonotype was counted many times. The gene calls are TRBV3-1 and TRBJ2-3, with D possibly matching TRBD1 (6 bases). Germline CDR1 reads LGHDT; CDR2 reads YNNKEL (reference sequence). The CDR3 sequence is 14 residues long. Trimming removed 1 base from V and 5 bases from J, with 10 bases in between. The CDR3 DNA reads TGTGCCAGCAGCCAAGCAGGGGTTATAGATACGCAGTATTTT. Protein product: CASSQAGVIDTQYF.

This clonotype has just a few counts. This rearrangement joins TRBV7-9 to TRBJ2-1, with 8 bases lining up with TRBD2. CDR1 SEHNR and CDR2 FQNEAQ come from the germline V gene (reference sequence). The CDR3 totals 15 residues. J lost 5 bases, V lost 4 bases, and 7 bases had no gene match. CDR3 nucleotide sequence: TGTGCCAGCAGCTCCAGGGCGGGGGGACACAATGAGCAGTTCTTC. This translates into CASSSRAGGHNEQFF. The variable domain in full, completed from reference TRBV7-9 and TRBJ2-1, reads DTGVSQNPRHKITKRGQNVTFRCDPISEHNRLYWYRQTLGQGPEFLTYFQNEAQLEKSRLLSDRFSAERPKGSFSTLEIQRTEQGDSAMYLCASSSRAGGHNEQFFGPGTRLTVL.

This clonotype was recorded at least ten times. The genes are TRBV29-1 and TRBJ2-3, with 10 bases matching TRBD2. Trimming at V came to 2 bases and at J to 6 bases, leaving 2 bases not matched to a gene. The CDR3 consists of 13 residues. Germline V gene sequence: CDR1 SQVTM, CDR2 ANQGSEA. This chain's CDR3 is CSVEYSGRDTQYF. DNA of the CDR3: TGCAGCGTTGAATATAGCGGGAGGGATACGCAGTATTTT.

This clonotype was recorded many times. The rearrangement uses TRBV6-4 and TRBJ1-6; the D is unclear. The CDR3 sequence is 14 residues long. Germline V gives CDR1 MRHNA, CDR2 SNTAGT. The V end lost 8 bases, the J end lost 7 bases, and 15 bases lay between the germline ends. Written as DNA, the CDR3 is TGTGCCAGCGGGCATAATAAGGGAAATTCACCCCTCCACTTT. Translation gives CASGHNKGNSPLHF.

This clonotype was seen at least ten times. The V and J genes are TRBV5-1 and TRBJ2-3; maybe TRBD2 (6 bases). V was cut by 5 bases and J by 1 base, with 17 bases left in between. In germline, CDR1 is SGHRS, CDR2 YFSETQ. CDR3 length: 16 residues. The CDR3 bases are TGCGCCAGCAGTCCTCGGGGCCCGGGGGGCACAGATACGCAGTATTTT. This translates into CASSPRGPGGTDTQYF.

The sample holds many counts of this clonotype. Here the CDR3 DNA reads TGTGCCAGCAGCTTGGACAGGGGGGTGGGGACAGATACGCAGTATTTT. It is translated as CASSLDRGVGTDTQYF. The chain joins TRBV5-5 to TRBJ2-3; 8 bases line up with TRBD1. V trimming: 0 bases; J trimming: 3 bases; junction bases outside the gene matches: 6. The CDR3 runs 16 residues. Germline V gives CDR1 SGHKS, CDR2 YYEKEE (reference sequence).